The 7 T cell receptor beta chains reported below all come from one sample, sequenced in a study of blood T cell repertoires in COVID-19. The repertoire was sequenced with immunoSEQ multiplex PCR; TCRdb's copy has only in-frame clones and lacks some. The top ten clones hold roughly 4% of a sample with just under 250,000 clones, more than 85% of them seen once. The sequenced sample consisted of PBMCs or T cells enriched from blood (not recorded which). The receptors stem from a woman younger than 45 who had recovered from COVID-19.

The chain is built from TRBV15 and TRBJ1-2; 9 bases align to TRBD1. Germline-derived CDR1 and CDR2 are LNHNV and YYDKDF (reference sequence). This CDR3 region has 14 residues. J gave up 6 bases and V 3 bases, and 5 bases lay outside the gene matches. CDR3: CATSRGDRVNGYTF. The DNA of the CDR3 is TGTGCCACCAGCAGGGGGGACAGGGTGAATGGCTACACCTTC.

The chain employs TRBV3-1 (or the pseudogene TRBV3-2) and TRBJ2-7, with 9 bases lining up with TRBD2. Germline loops: CDR1 LGHDT, CDR2 YNNKEL (reference sequence). The CDR3 spans 15 residues. Losses at the gene ends were 0 bases for V and 6 bases for J; bases not matched to a gene: 6. The CDR3 region is CASSQEVAGAAEQYF. The DNA for the CDR3 is TGTGCCAGCAGCCAAGAGGTAGCGGGAGCGGCCGAGCAGTACTTC.

The CDR3 DNA sequence: TGTGCCAGCAGAGGTGGACAGGGATCAATGAACACTGAAGCTTTCTTT. It specifies CASRGGQGSMNTEAFF. The gene calls are TRBV7-9 and TRBJ1-1; 8 nucleotides align to TRBD1. CDR1 and CDR2 (germline): SEHNR, FQNEAQ (reference sequence). The length of the CDR3 is 16 residues. Germline trimming cut 6 bases from V and 0 bases from J; bases unmatched to any gene: 9.

This sequence joins TRBV7-2 and TRBJ1-5; a weak D match, TRBD1 (5 bases). This CDR3 comprises 16 residues. CDR1 SGHTA and CDR2 FQGNSA come from the germline V gene. Trimming pared 5 bases from V and 4 bases from J, leaving 18 bases between. The CDR3 loop is CASSPGWGGENQPQHF. The CDR3 DNA reads TGTGCCAGCAGCCCGGGTTGGGGCGGCGAGAATCAGCCCCAGCATTTT.

The gene calls are TRBV11-2 and TRBJ2-5; TRBD2 aligns across 9 bases. Trimming cost V 3 bases and J 9 bases; bases outside gene matches: 11. The CDR3 is 15 amino acids. Germline V gives CDR1 SGHAT, CDR2 FQNNGV. CDR3 sequence (DNA): TGTGCCAGCAGCTTCCGACTAGCGGCAGAGTGGGCCCAGTACTTC. It is translated as CASSFRLAAEWAQYF. Based on the CDR3 plus reference TRBV11-2 and TRBJ2-5, the full variable domain is EAGVAQSPRYKIIEKRQSVAFWCNPISGHATLYWYQQILGQGPKLLIQFQNNGVVDDSQLPKDRFSAERLKGVDSTLKIQPAKLEDSAVYLCASSFRLAAEWAQYFGPGTRLLVL.

J is TRBJ2-1 and V is TRBV24-1, with TRBD2 identical over 14 bases. V lost 10 bases and J lost 8; bases outside the gene matches: 6. CDR3 length: 14 residues. CDR1 is KGHDR and CDR2 is SFDVKD in the germline V gene. CDR3 DNA: TGTGCCACAGGACTAGCGGGAGGTTACGATGAGCAGTTCTTC. It encodes CATGLAGGYDEQFF.

This clone was recorded only once. The V gene is TRBV28, the J gene TRBJ1-5; D is unclear. Deletions cut 8 bases from V and 3 bases from J, with 11 bases between. The CDR3 covers 13 residues. From germline, CDR1 is MDHEN and CDR2 SYDVKM. CDR3 loop: CASVDMINQPQHF. DNA of the CDR3: TGTGCCAGCGTCGACATGATCAATCAGCCCCAGCATTTT. Based on the CDR3 plus reference TRBV28 and TRBJ1-5, the full variable domain is DVKVTQSSRYLVKRTGEKVFLECVQDMDHENMFWYRQDPGLGLRLIYFSYDVKMKEKGDIPEGYSVSREKKERFSLILESASTNQTSMYLCASVDMINQPQHFGDGTRLSIL.